These T cell receptor beta chains were read from a single sample in a study of beta chain features in type 1 diabetes. The assay was immunoSEQ multiplex PCR, and TCRdb's table has in-frame clones only and misses some. Of 330,000 or so clones listed, about 15% were seen once; the top ten hold roughly 7%. The sample taken for sequencing was central memory CD4+ T cells from blood. Source of these receptors: a man aged 25 to 40 in good health. The CDR3 runs from the conserved cysteine through the conserved F or W. The order of the fields is V gene, D gene, J gene, clone size, CDR3 protein, CDR3 DNA. The D gene is left open where the match is weak. The size of a clone is reported for some rows only, either as once, few or many, or as a class for expanded clones.

TRBV13,TRBD2,TRBJ2-3,few,CASSLGGTSGGPDTQYF,TGTGCCAGCAGCTTAGGTGGGACTAGCGGGGGGCCAGATACGCAGTATTTT
TRBV2,-,TRBJ1-2,-,CASSERTSYGYTF,TGTGCCAGCAGTGAACGGACGTCCTATGGCTACACCTTC
TRBV7-9,-,TRBJ1-6,-,CASSQETTGFSDNSPLHF,TGCGCCAGCAGCCAAGAAACGACAGGATTCTCAGATAATTCACCCCTCCACTTT
TRBV29-1,-,TRBJ2-2,-,CSVQLGQHTGELFF,TGCAGCGTTCAACTTGGACAGCACACCGGGGAGCTGTTTTTT
TRBV5-4,-,TRBJ2-3,-,CASSTVRGGTDTQYF,TGTGCCAGCAGCACGGTTAGAGGGGGCACAGATACGCAGTATTTT
TRBV7-2,-,TRBJ2-2,many,CASSDSRVLTGELFF,TGTGCCAGCAGTGATTCCCGGGTCCTAACCGGGGAGCTGTTTTTT
TRBV7-2,-,TRBJ1-2,-,CASSLGSGYGYTF,TGTGCCAGCAGCTTAGGTTCAGGGTATGGCTACACCTTC
TRBV30,TRBD2,TRBJ2-3,many,CAWSVRGADTQYF,TGTGCCTGGAGTGTCCGGGGGGCAGATACGCAGTATTTT
TRBV6-6,TRBD1,TRBJ2-5,few,CASSSGSGQGVKTQYF,TGTGCCAGCAGTTCAGGGTCAGGACAGGGTGTAAAGACCCAGTACTTC
TRBV4-3,TRBD2,TRBJ2-3,-,CASSQSKRGDTDTQYF,TGCGCCAGCAGCCAATCAAAGCGGGGGGACACAGATACGCAGTATTTT
TRBV9,-,TRBJ2-1,-,CASSVDPGGNEQFF,TGTGCCAGCAGCGTAGATCCAGGGGGGAATGAGCAGTTCTTC
TRBV4-3,-,TRBJ1-5,-,CASSQEFLGSSEPQHF,TGCGCCAGCAGCCAAGAATTTCTAGGGAGTAGCGAGCCCCAGCATTTT
TRBV29-1,-,TRBJ2-3,-,CSVGGGTDTQYF,TGCAGCGTTGGCGGGGGCACAGATACGCAGTATTTT
TRBV6-6,TRBD1,TRBJ1-1,few,CASSDRTGRTTEAFF,TGTGCCAGCAGTGACAGGACAGGGCGAACCACTGAAGCTTTCTTT
TRBV9,-,TRBJ2-3,-,CASSVSQADTQYF,TGTGCCAGCAGCGTAAGCCAAGCAGATACGCAGTATTTT
TRBV7-2,-,TRBJ2-1,few,CASSLAGGNYNEQFF,TGTGCCAGCAGCTTAGCGGGAGGAAACTACAATGAGCAGTTCTTC
TRBV7-3,-,TRBJ2-5,-,CASSLVPQETQYF,TGTGCCAGCAGCTTAGTTCCGCAAGAGACCCAGTACTTC
TRBV15,-,TRBJ1-4,-,CATSRVGQGREKLFF,TGTGCCACCAGCAGAGTGGGGCAGGGTCGGGAAAAACTGTTTTTT
TRBV9,-,TRBJ1-2,-,CASSQGVSGYTF,TGTGCCAGCAGCCAAGGTGTCAGTGGCTACACCTTC
TRBV7-3,TRBD1,TRBJ2-6,few,CASSSRDSNSGANVLTF,TGTGCCAGCAGCTCTAGGGACAGCAACTCTGGGGCCAACGTCCTGACTTTC
TRBV9,TRBD1,TRBJ1-1,-,CASSQGDRVAFF,TGTGCCAGCAGCCAAGGGGACAGGGTAGCTTTCTTT
TRBV5-1,TRBD2,TRBJ2-1,few,CASTIGTSGYNEQFF,TGCGCCAGCACCATCGGGACTAGCGGGTACAATGAGCAGTTCTTC
TRBV30,TRBD2,TRBJ2-5,few,CAWAKGLAGEETQYF,TGTGCCTGGGCAAAGGGACTAGCGGGAGAAGAGACCCAGTACTTC
TRBV29-1,TRBD2,TRBJ2-3,few,CSVSSGRGVGDTQYF,TGCAGCGTTTCTAGCGGGCGGGGGGTAGGAGATACGCAGTATTTT
TRBV29-1,-,TRBJ1-2,-,CSVTLRKGGYGYTF,TGCAGCGTTACCCTACGCAAAGGGGGCTATGGCTACACCTTC
TRBV21-1,-,TRBJ2-3,many,CASSTNRDTQYF,TGTGCCAGCAGCACCAACAGGGATACGCAGTATTTT
TRBV5-6,TRBD2,TRBJ2-1,few,CASSSKFTSGRSYNEQFF,TGTGCCAGCAGTTCGAAATTTACTAGCGGGAGATCCTACAATGAGCAGTTCTTC